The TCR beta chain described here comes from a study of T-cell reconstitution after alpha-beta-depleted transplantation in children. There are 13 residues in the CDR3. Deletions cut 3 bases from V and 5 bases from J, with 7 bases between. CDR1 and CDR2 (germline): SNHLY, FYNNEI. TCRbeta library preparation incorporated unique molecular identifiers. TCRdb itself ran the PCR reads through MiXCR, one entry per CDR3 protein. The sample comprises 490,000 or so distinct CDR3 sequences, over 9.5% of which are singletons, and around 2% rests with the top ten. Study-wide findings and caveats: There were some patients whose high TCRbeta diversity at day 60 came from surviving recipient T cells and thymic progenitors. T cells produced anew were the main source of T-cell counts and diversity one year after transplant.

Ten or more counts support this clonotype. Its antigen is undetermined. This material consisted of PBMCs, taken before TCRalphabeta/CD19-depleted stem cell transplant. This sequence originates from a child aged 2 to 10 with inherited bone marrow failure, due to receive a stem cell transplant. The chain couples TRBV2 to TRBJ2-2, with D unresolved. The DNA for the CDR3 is TGTGCCAGCAGTGATTTGGAGACCGGGGAGCTGTTTTTT. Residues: CASSDLETGELFF.